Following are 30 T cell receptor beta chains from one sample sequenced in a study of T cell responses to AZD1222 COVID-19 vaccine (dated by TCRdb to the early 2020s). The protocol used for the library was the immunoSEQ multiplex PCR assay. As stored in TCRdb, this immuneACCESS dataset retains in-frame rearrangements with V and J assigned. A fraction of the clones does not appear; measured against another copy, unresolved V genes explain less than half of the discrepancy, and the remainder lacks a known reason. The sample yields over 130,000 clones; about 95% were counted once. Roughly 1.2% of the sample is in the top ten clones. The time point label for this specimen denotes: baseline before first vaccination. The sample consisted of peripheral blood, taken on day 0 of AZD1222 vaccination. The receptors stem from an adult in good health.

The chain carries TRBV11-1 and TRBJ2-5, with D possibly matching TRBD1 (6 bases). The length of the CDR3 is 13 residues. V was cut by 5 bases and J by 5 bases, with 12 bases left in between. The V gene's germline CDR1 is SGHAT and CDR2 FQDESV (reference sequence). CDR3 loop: CASSLGGFETQYF. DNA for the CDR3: TGTGCCAGCAGCCTAGGGGGTTTCGAGACCCAGTACTTC.

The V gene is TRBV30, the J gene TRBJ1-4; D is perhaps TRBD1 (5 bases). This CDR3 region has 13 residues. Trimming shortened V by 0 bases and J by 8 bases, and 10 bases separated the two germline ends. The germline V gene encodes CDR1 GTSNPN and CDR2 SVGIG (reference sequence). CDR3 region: CAWSVWGPEKLFF. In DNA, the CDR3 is TGTGCCTGGAGTGTATGGGGCCCGGAAAAACTGTTTTTT.

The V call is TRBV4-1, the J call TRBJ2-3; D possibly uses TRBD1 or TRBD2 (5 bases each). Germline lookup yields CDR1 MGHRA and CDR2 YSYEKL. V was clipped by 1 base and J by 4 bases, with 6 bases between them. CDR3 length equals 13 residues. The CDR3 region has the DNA TGCGCCAGCAGCCAAGGGGGGTCAGATACGCAGTATTTT. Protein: CASSQGGSDTQYF.

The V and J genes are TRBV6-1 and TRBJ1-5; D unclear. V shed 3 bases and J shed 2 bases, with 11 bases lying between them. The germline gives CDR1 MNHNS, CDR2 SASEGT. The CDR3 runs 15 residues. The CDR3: CASSESSEGNQPQHF. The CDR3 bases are TGTGCCAGCAGTGAGTCGAGTGAGGGCAATCAGCCCCAGCATTTT.

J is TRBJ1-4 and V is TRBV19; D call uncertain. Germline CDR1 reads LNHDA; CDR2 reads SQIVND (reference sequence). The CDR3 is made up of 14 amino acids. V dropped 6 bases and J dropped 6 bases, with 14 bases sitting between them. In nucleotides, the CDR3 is TGTGCCAGTAGCCCAAGATGGCCGTATGAAAAACTGTTTTTT. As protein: CASSPRWPYEKLFF.

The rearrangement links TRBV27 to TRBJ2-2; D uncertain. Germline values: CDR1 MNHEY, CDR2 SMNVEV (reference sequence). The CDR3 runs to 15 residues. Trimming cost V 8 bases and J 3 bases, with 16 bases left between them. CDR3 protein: CASGIRTEYTGELFF. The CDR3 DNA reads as TGTGCCAGCGGTATTAGGACCGAGTACACCGGGGAGCTGTTTTTT.

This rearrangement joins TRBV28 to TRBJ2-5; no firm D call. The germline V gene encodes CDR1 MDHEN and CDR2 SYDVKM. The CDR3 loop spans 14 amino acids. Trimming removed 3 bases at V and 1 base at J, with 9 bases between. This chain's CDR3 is CASSFAQPQETQYF. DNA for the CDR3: TGTGCCAGCAGTTTCGCACAGCCCCAAGAGACCCAGTACTTC.

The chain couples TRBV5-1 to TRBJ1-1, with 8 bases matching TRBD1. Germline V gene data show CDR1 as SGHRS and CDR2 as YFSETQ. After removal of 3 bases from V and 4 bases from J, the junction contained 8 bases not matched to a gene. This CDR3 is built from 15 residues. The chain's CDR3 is CASSSKDRASTEAFF. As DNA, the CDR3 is TGCGCCAGCAGCTCAAAGGACAGGGCGAGCACTGAAGCTTTCTTT.

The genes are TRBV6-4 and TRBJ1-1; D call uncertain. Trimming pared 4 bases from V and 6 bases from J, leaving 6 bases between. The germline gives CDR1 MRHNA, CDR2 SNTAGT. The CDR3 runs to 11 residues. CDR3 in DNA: TGTGCCAGCAGTGGGACGGCTGAAGCTTTCTTT. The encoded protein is CASSGTAEAFF.

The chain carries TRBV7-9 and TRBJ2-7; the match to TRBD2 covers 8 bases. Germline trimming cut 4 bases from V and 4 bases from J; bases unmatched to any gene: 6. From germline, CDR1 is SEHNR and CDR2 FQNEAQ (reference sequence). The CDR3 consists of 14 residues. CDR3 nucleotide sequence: TGTGCCAGCAGCTCGGGACTAGAGGGTTACGAGCAGTACGTC. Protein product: CASSSGLEGYEQYV.

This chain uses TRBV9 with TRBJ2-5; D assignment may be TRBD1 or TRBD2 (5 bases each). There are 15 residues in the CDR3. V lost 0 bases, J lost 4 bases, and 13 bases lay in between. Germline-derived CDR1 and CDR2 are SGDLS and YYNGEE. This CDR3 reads CASSVDVGEGETQYF. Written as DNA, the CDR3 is TGTGCCAGCAGCGTAGATGTGGGGGAAGGAGAGACCCAGTACTTC.

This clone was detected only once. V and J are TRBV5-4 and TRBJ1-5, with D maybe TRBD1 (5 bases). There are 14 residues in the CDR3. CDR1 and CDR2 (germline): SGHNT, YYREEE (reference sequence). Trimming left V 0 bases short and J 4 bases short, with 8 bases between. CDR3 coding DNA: TGTGCCAGCAGCTTGGGGGGACCGAATCAGCCCCAGCATTTT. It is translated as CASSLGGPNQPQHF. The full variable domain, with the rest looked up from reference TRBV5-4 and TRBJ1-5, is ETGVTQSPTHLIKTRGQQVTLRCSSQSGHNTVSWYQQALGQGPQFIFQYYREEENGRGNFPPRFSGLQFPNYSSELNVNALELDDSALYLCASSLGGPNQPQHFGDGTRLSIL.

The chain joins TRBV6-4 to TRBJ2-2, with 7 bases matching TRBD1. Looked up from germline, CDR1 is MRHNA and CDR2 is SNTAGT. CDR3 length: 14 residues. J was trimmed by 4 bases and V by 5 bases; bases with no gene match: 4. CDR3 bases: TGTGCCAGCAGTTTGGCAGGGGGCACCGGGGAGCTGTTTTTT. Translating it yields CASSLAGGTGELFF.

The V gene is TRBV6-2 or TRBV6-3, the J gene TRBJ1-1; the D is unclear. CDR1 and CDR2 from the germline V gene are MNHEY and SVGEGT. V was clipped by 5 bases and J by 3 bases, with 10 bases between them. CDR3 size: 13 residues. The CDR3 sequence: CASSPRLYTEAFF. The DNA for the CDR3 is TGTGCCAGCAGTCCCCGACTTTACACTGAAGCTTTCTTT.

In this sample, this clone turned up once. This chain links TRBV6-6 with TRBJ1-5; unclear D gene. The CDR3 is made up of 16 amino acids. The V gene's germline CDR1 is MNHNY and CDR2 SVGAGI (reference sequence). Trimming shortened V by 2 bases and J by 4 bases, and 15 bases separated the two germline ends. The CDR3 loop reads CASSYLVERKNQPQHF. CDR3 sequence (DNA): TGTGCCAGCAGTTACCTGGTGGAAAGGAAAAATCAGCCCCAGCATTTT.

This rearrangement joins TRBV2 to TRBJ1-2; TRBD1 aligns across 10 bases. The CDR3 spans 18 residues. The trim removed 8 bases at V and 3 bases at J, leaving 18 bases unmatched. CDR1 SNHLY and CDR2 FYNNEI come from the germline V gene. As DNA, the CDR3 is TGTGCCAGCTACCTCGACCGGGACAGGGGTGTCAGTGACTATGGCTACACCTTC. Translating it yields CASYLDRDRGVSDYGYTF.

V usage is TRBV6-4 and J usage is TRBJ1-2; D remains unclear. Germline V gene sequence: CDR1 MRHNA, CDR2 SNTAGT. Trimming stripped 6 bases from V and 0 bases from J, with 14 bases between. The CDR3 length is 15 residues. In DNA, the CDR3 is TGTGCCAGCAGCGCTTCCGCCGGGACTAACTATGGCTACACCTTC. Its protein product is CASSASAGTNYGYTF.

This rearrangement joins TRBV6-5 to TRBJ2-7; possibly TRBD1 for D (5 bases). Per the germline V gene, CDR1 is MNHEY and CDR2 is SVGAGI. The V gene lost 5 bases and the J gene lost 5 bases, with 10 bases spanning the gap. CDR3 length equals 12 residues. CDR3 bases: TGTGCCAGCAGTCCAGGGAAAAACGAGCAGTACGTC. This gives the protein CASSPGKNEQYV.

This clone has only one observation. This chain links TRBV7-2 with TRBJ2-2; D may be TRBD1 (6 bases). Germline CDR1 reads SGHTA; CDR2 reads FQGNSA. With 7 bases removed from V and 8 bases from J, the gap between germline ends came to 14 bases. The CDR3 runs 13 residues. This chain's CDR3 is CASTRQARGELFF. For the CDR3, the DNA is TGTGCCAGCACCAGACAGGCCCGTGGGGAGCTGTTTTTT. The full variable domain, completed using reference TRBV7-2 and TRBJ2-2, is GAGVSQSPSNKVTEKGKDVELRCDPISGHTALYWYRQSLGQGLEFLIYFQGNSAPDKSGLPSDRFSAERTGGSVSTLTIQRTQQEDSAVYLCASTRQARGELFFGEGSRLTVL.

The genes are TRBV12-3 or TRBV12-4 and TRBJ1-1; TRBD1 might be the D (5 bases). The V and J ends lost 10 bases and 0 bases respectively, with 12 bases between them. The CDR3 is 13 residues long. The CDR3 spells CANRQGMNTEAFF. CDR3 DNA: TGTGCCAACCGCCAGGGAATGAACACTGAAGCTTTCTTT.

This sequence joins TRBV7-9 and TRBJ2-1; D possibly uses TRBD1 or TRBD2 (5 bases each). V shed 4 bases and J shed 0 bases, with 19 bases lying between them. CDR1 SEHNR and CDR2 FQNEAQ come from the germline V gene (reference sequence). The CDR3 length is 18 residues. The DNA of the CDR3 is TGTGCCAGCAGCTATCCCCGGACGGGGCATAGCTCCTACAATGAGCAGTTCTTC. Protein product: CASSYPRTGHSSYNEQFF. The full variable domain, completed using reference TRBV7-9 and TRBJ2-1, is DTGVSQNPRHKITKRGQNVTFRCDPISEHNRLYWYRQTLGQGPEFLTYFQNEAQLEKSRLLSDRFSAERPKGSFSTLEIQRTEQGDSAMYLCASSYPRTGHSSYNEQFFGPGTRLTVL.

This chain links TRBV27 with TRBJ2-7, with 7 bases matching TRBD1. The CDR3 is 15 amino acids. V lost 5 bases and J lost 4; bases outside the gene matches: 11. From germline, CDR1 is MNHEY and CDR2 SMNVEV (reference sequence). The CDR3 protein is CASSPLPGQKYEQYV. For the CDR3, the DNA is TGTGCCAGCAGTCCACTACCGGGACAGAAGTACGAGCAGTACGTC.

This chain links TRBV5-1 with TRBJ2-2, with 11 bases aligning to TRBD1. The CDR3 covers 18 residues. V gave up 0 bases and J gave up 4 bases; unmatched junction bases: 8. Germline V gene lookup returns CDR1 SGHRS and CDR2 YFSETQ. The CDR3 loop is CASSLGIGQGAFTGELFF. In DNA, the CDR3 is TGCGCCAGCAGCTTGGGAATCGGACAGGGGGCCTTCACCGGGGAGCTGTTTTTT.

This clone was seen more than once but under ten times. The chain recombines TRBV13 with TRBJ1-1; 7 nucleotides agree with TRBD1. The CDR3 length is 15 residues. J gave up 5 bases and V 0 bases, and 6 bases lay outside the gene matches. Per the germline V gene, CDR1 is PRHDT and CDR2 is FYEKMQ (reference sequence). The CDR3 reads CASSLGFQGGTEAFF. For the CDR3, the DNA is TGTGCCAGCAGCTTAGGCTTCCAGGGGGGGACTGAAGCTTTCTTT.

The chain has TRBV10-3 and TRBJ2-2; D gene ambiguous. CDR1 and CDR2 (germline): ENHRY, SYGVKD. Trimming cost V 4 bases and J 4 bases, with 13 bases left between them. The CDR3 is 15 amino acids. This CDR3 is CAISVQGLGTGELFF. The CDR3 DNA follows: TGTGCCATCAGTGTCCAAGGGCTTGGCACCGGGGAGCTGTTTTTT.

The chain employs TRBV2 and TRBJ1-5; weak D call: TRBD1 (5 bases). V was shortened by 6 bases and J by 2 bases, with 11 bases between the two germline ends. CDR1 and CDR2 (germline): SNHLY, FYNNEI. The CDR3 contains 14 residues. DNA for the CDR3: TGTGCCAGCAGACAGGCGACGGGCAATCAGCCCCAGCATTTT. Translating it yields CASRQATGNQPQHF.

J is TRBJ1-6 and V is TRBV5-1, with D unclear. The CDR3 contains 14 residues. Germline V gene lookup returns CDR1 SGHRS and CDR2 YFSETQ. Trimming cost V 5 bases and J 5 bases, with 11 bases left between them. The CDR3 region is CASRRSLDNSPLHF. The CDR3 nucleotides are TGCGCCAGCAGGAGATCGTTGGATAATTCACCCCTCCACTTT.

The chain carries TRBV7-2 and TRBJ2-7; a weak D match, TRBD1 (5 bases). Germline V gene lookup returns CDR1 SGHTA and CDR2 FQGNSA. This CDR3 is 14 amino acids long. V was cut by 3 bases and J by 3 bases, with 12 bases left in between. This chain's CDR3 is CASSLYGHYYEQYV. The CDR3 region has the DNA TGTGCCAGCAGCTTGTACGGACATTACTACGAGCAGTACGTC.

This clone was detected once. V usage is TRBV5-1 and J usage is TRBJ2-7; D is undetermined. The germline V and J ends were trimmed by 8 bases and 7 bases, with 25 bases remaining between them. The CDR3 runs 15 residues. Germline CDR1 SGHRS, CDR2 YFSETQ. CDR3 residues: CARFSSGSRRREQYV. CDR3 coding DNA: TGCGCCAGGTTTAGTTCTGGAAGTAGGCGTCGGGAGCAGTACGTC.

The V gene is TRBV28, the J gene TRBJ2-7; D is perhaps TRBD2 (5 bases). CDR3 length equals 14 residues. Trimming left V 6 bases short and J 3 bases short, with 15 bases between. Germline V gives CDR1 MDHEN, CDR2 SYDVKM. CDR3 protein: CASSRSGVGYEQYV. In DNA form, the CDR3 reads TGTGCCAGCAGCCGGTCCGGGGTGGGCTACGAGCAGTACGTC.